This entry lists 24 T cell receptor beta chains sequenced from one sample in a study of cytomegalovirus exposure and HLA in healthy donors. PCR employed 60 Vbeta and 13 Jbeta primers. Sequenced by immunoSEQ multiplex PCR; TCRdb stores in-frame clones only, minus some. The table lists about 91,000 clones. Sequenced material: PBMCs. These receptors came from a woman aged 30 to 39 in good health and CMV-seronegative.

The chain links TRBV6-5 to TRBJ1-5, with D unclear. CDR3 length: 13 amino acids. Germline lookup yields CDR1 MNHEY and CDR2 SVGAGI. V was clipped by 0 bases and J by 6 bases, with 6 bases between them. CDR3 residues: CASSYSSVQPQHF. The DNA for the CDR3 is TGTGCCAGCAGTTACTCCTCCGTTCAGCCCCAGCATTTT.

CDR3 region: CASSFRDTEAFF. CDR3 in DNA: TGTGCCAGCAGCTTCCGGGACACTGAAGCTTTCTTT. The V call is TRBV6-1, the J call TRBJ1-1; D is uncertain. The V end was cut by 6 bases, the J end by 3 bases, with 8 bases between. CDR1 MNHNS and CDR2 SASEGT come from the germline V gene. The CDR3 is 12 residues long.

The chain links TRBV5-5 to TRBJ1-5, with 11 bases aligning to TRBD1. CDR1 and CDR2 (germline): SGHKS, YYEKEE (reference sequence). The length of the CDR3 is 18 residues. J gave up 6 bases and V 0 bases, and 11 bases lay outside the gene matches. The CDR3 region has the DNA TGTGCCAGCAGCTTGGTCTGGGACAGGGGGGGATTTGTTCAGCCCCAGCATTTT. Amino acid sequence: CASSLVWDRGGFVQPQHF.

The chain joins TRBV19 to TRBJ2-1; tentatively, D is TRBD1 (6 bases). V was shortened by 4 bases and J by 0 bases, with 16 bases between the two germline ends. The CDR3 totals 17 residues. Germline CDR1 reads LNHDA; CDR2 reads SQIVND (reference sequence). The CDR3 coding sequence is TGTGCCAGTAGTACTCGATCTCAGGGGAGCTCCTACAATGAGCAGTTCTTC. This translates into CASSTRSQGSSYNEQFF.

The genes are TRBV6-5 and TRBJ1-1; TRBD1 matches at 8 bases. The germline gives CDR1 MNHEY, CDR2 SVGAGI. The CDR3 totals 15 residues. J was trimmed by 1 base and V by 2 bases; bases with no gene match: 3. Written as DNA, the CDR3 is TGTGCCAGCAGTTACGGTACAGGGGGGAACACTGAAGCTTTCTTT. Its translation: CASSYGTGGNTEAFF.

The DNA for the CDR3 is TGTGCCAGCAGTGAGGGACAGCGGGGGGTAGGGGGCTACACCTTC. It yields the protein CASSEGQRGVGGYTF. This chain uses TRBV2 with TRBJ1-2; 7 nucleotides match TRBD1. V gave up 3 bases and J gave up 8 bases; unmatched junction bases: 12. The CDR3 sequence is 15 residues long. CDR1 SNHLY and CDR2 FYNNEI come from the germline V gene.

The chain has TRBV4-2 and TRBJ1-5; 7 bases fit TRBD1. Germline CDR1 LGHNA, CDR2 YNFKEQ. V shed 0 bases and J 6 bases; nucleotides not matched to a gene: 5. The length of the CDR3 is 15 residues. The CDR3 region is CASSQDPGGSQPQHF. The CDR3 nucleotides read TGTGCCAGCAGCCAAGATCCAGGGGGGAGTCAGCCCCAGCATTTT.

The chain combines TRBV28 with TRBJ1-1, with 8 bases that match TRBD1. The CDR3 runs to 12 residues. Germline V gives CDR1 MDHEN, CDR2 SYDVKM. J was trimmed by 5 bases and V by 5 bases; bases with no gene match: 1. CDR3 loop: CASSRQGTEAFF. In DNA, the CDR3 is TGTGCCAGCAGTCGACAGGGGACTGAAGCTTTCTTT. Looking up the rest from reference TRBV28 and TRBJ1-1 gives the full variable domain: DVKVTQSSRYLVKRTGEKVFLECVQDMDHENMFWYRQDPGLGLRLIYFSYDVKMKEKGDIPEGYSVSREKKERFSLILESASTNQTSMYLCASSRQGTEAFFGQGTRLTVV.

The chain employs TRBV4-1 and TRBJ1-2, with a weak D call TRBD1 (6 bases). From germline, CDR1 is MGHRA and CDR2 YSYEKL. This CDR3 has 16 amino acids. Trimming removed 0 bases at V and 4 bases at J, with 15 bases between. The CDR3 DNA is TGCGCCAGCAGCCAAGAATATCGGGGGGCGGTCTATGGCTACACCTTC. It is translated as CASSQEYRGAVYGYTF.

The V and J genes are TRBV7-6 and TRBJ1-4; TRBD1 matches at 8 bases. Germline CDR1 SGHVS, CDR2 FNYEAQ. This CDR3 has 16 amino acids. V was pared by 4 bases and J by 4 bases, with 8 bases of the junction left unmatched. The CDR3 is CASSSGQGSGNEKLFF. CDR3 nucleotides: TGTGCCAGCAGCTCAGGACAGGGATCGGGTAATGAAAAACTGTTTTTT. Filled out from reference TRBV7-6 and TRBJ1-4, the complete variable domain reads GAGVSQSPRYKVTKRGQDVALRCDPISGHVSLYWYRQALGQGPEFLTYFNYEAQQDKSGLPNDRFSAERPEGSISTLTIQRTEQRDSAMYRCASSSGQGSGNEKLFFGSGTQLSVL.

V and J are TRBV27 and TRBJ2-2, with D perhaps TRBD2 (6 bases). CDR3 length: 16 residues. Trimming stripped 4 bases from V and 2 bases from J, with 14 bases between. Germline V lookup: CDR1 MNHEY, CDR2 SMNVEV (reference sequence). This CDR3 reads CASSSPWAGNTGELFF. The CDR3 coding sequence is TGTGCCAGCAGTTCCCCGTGGGCGGGAAACACCGGGGAGCTGTTTTTT.

J is TRBJ1-1 and V is TRBV6-5; D gene uncertain. This CDR3 region has 14 residues. CDR1 MNHEY and CDR2 SVGAGI come from the germline V gene. V was trimmed by 2 bases and J by 1 base, leaving 8 bases between them. The CDR3 DNA is TGTGCCAGCAGTTACAGGGAGGGGAACACTGAAGCTTTCTTT. This gives the protein CASSYREGNTEAFF.

The J gene is TRBJ2-1, the V gene TRBV29-1; weak D call: TRBD1 (5 bases). Germline CDR1 is SQVTM and CDR2 is ANQGSEA. This CDR3 comprises 13 residues. V lost 7 bases, J lost 6 bases, and 16 bases lay in between. The CDR3 bases are TGCAGCGCCGGATGGGGCCAGGGCAATGAGCAGTTCTTC. Its protein product is CSAGWGQGNEQFF.

The chain recombines TRBV15 with TRBJ1-1; D not certain. V was shortened by 1 base and J by 4 bases, with 10 bases between the two germline ends. Germline V CDR1 and CDR2: LNHNV, YYDKDF (reference sequence). The CDR3 has 14 residues. The CDR3 nucleotides read TGTGCCACCAGCAGAGTTTCGCAGGCCACTGAAGCTTTCTTT. Translating it yields CATSRVSQATEAFF.

V gene TRBV29-1 combines with J gene TRBJ1-1, with a possible D match to TRBD1 (5 bases). The CDR3 spans 13 residues. Trimming pared 3 bases from V and 5 bases from J, leaving 13 bases between. Germline CDR1 SQVTM, CDR2 ANQGSEA. DNA of the CDR3: TGCAGCGTTGAGAGGGGACTGCGGACTGAAGCTTTCTTT. It is translated as CSVERGLRTEAFF.

The J gene is TRBJ2-1, the V gene TRBV10-3, with 7 bases matching TRBD2. Germline loops: CDR1 ENHRY, CDR2 SYGVKD. The CDR3 is made up of 14 amino acids. Trimming cost V 9 bases and J 7 bases; bases outside gene matches: 12. The CDR3 DNA follows: TGTGCCATAACCTGGGCGGGAGATAAGAATGAGCAGTTCTTC. Encoded protein: CAITWAGDKNEQFF.

The rearrangement uses TRBV28 and TRBJ1-1; 8 positions match TRBD1. Germline V lookup: CDR1 MDHEN, CDR2 SYDVKM. V was clipped by 8 bases and J by 5 bases; unmatched bases: 4. The CDR3 has 12 residues. The CDR3 loop reads CASGQGWTEAFF. In nucleotides, the CDR3 is TGTGCCAGCGGACAGGGCTGGACTGAAGCTTTCTTT.

The chain couples TRBV28 to TRBJ2-7, with D possibly matching TRBD1 (5 bases). V dropped 4 bases and J dropped 3 bases, with 10 bases sitting between them. CDR1 is MDHEN, CDR2 SYDVKM, per germline. CDR3 length equals 13 residues. The CDR3 reads CASSSTALYEQYF. CDR3 sequence (DNA): TGTGCCAGCAGTTCGACAGCGCTCTACGAGCAGTACTTC.

V gene TRBV7-9 combines with J gene TRBJ2-1; TRBD2 agrees at 7 bases. The germline gives CDR1 SEHNR, CDR2 FQNEAQ (reference sequence). The CDR3 spans 16 residues. V lost 2 bases and J lost 2; bases outside the gene matches: 6. The CDR3 sequence: CASSLWRESPYNEQFF. The CDR3 DNA is TGTGCCAGCAGCTTATGGCGGGAGAGTCCCTACAATGAGCAGTTCTTC.

The rearrangement joins TRBV6-5 to TRBJ1-2; the match to TRBD1 covers 7 bases. Losses at the gene ends were 6 bases for V and 0 bases for J; bases not matched to a gene: 7. Germline CDR1 is MNHEY and CDR2 is SVGAGI. The CDR3 runs to 15 residues. CDR3 DNA: TGTGCCAGCAGCTGGGGCGGGACAGCTAACTATGGCTACACCTTC. Translated, it gives CASSWGGTANYGYTF.

J is TRBJ1-2 and V is TRBV5-1; D ambiguous. The V end lost 1 base, the J end lost 7 bases, and 14 bases lay between the germline ends. The length of the CDR3 is 14 residues. Germline V lookup: CDR1 SGHRS, CDR2 YFSETQ. The CDR3 DNA reads as TGCGCCAGCAGCTTGACACTGACGGGTGGTGGCTACACCTTC. It codes for CASSLTLTGGGYTF. The variable domain in full, completed from reference TRBV5-1 and TRBJ1-2, reads KAGVTQTPRYLIKTRGQQVTLSCSPISGHRSVSWYQQTPGQGLQFLFEYFSETQRNKGNFPGRFSGRQFSNSRSEMNVSTLELGDSALYLCASSLTLTGGGYTFGSGTRLTVV.

The chain carries TRBV30 and TRBJ1-1, with TRBD1 matching 8 bases. The CDR3 sequence is 14 residues long. Trimming cost V 4 bases and J 3 bases; bases outside gene matches: 7. Germline lookup yields CDR1 GTSNPN and CDR2 SVGIG (reference sequence). The CDR3 spells CAWKRQGRDTEAFF. In DNA form, the CDR3 reads TGTGCCTGGAAGCGACAGGGGAGAGACACTGAAGCTTTCTTT.

The chain combines TRBV7-2 with TRBJ2-1, with 10 bases lining up with TRBD1. V gave up 5 bases and J gave up 8 bases; unmatched junction bases: 9. Germline-derived CDR1 and CDR2 are SGHTA and FQGNSA. The CDR3 totals 15 residues. As DNA, the CDR3 is TGTGCCAGCAGCCCCGGGACAGGGGAGGTGGATGAGCAGTTCTTC. Amino acid sequence: CASSPGTGEVDEQFF.

J is TRBJ1-5 and V is TRBV4-1; 11 nucleotides line up with TRBD1. The germline V gene encodes CDR1 MGHRA and CDR2 YSYEKL. The CDR3 is 16 amino acids. V gave up 3 bases and J gave up 7 bases; unmatched junction bases: 8. The CDR3 spells CASSQDRGQGVQPQHF. The CDR3 region has the DNA TGCGCCAGCAGCCAGGACCGGGGACAGGGGGTCCAGCCCCAGCATTTT.